One and the same sample provided the 27 T cell receptor beta chains below, sequenced in a study of OX40 agonist ivuxolimab in advanced cancers. Profiling relied on immunoSEQ multiplex PCR, and the TCRdb table lists in-frame clones only, not all of them. The sample shows 60,000 to 85,000 clones, roughly 89% of them seen only once. The sequencing used CD4+ or CD8+ T cells sorted from blood, collected in a trial of the OX40 agonist ivuxolimab. The receptor source for this set is an adult with an advanced solid tumor such as melanoma, head and neck, liver or kidney cancer.

This clone is a singleton in its sample. The chain uses TRBV23-1 and TRBJ2-1; tentative D call: TRBD2 (6 bases). TRBV23-1 falls under the ORF class, with uncertain function. This CDR3 is 18 amino acids long. Between the trimmed V and J ends, which lost 3 bases and 12 bases, there was a span of 30 bases. CDR3 residues: CASSQAETPTGRDFRQFF. The CDR3, as DNA: TGCGCCAGCAGTCAGGCCGAGACCCCTACGGGCCGGGACTTTAGGCAGTTCTTC.

V gene TRBV14 combines with J gene TRBJ2-5; no clear D gene. V lost 2 bases, J lost 4 bases, and 2 bases lay in between. Germline V gene sequence: CDR1 SGHDN, CDR2 FVKESK. The CDR3 consists of 11 residues. The DNA of the CDR3 is TGTGCCAGCAGCCAAAGAGAGACCCAGTACTTC. Residues: CASSQRETQYF.

V usage is TRBV28 and J usage is TRBJ2-5; 7 bases agree with TRBD2. The CDR3 is 14 residues long. V lost 3 bases, J lost 4 bases, and 5 bases stayed unmatched. Germline CDR1 is MDHEN and CDR2 is SYDVKM. The CDR3 sequence is CASSFDWGGETQYF. In nucleotides, the CDR3 is TGTGCCAGCAGTTTTGATTGGGGGGGAGAGACCCAGTACTTC. Looking up the rest from reference TRBV28 and TRBJ2-5 gives the full variable domain: DVKVTQSSRYLVKRTGEKVFLECVQDMDHENMFWYRQDPGLGLRLIYFSYDVKMKEKGDIPEGYSVSREKKERFSLILESASTNQTSMYLCASSFDWGGETQYFGPGTRLLVL.

Judged by abundance, this clone is medium-sized (0.01 to 0.1%). This chain connects TRBV6-1 to TRBJ1-3; D uncertain. The V end was cut by 8 bases, the J end by 0 bases, with 14 bases between. CDR1 and CDR2 (germline): MNHNS, SASEGT. The CDR3 contains 15 residues. CDR3 sequence (DNA): TGTGCCAGCTCGATGGACTCCTACTCTGGAAACACCATATATTTT. Protein product: CASSMDSYSGNTIYF.

The chain couples TRBV30 to TRBJ1-5; possibly TRBD1 for D (5 bases). The CDR3 covers 14 residues. Germline V gene lookup returns CDR1 GTSNPN and CDR2 SVGIG (reference sequence). V lost 0 bases to trimming and J lost 7 bases, with 13 bases between them. This CDR3 reads CAWSVEAGLQPQHF. CDR3 sequence (DNA): TGTGCCTGGAGTGTAGAGGCAGGGTTACAGCCCCAGCATTTT.

The V and J genes are TRBV11-2 and TRBJ1-1; possible D gene TRBD1, 5 bases. Trimming shortened V by 3 bases and J by 5 bases, and 19 bases separated the two germline ends. This CDR3 region has 16 residues. Germline V gene data show CDR1 as SGHAT and CDR2 as FQNNGV. The CDR3 loop reads CASSLREGGGVTEAFF. Written as DNA, the CDR3 is TGTGCCAGCAGCTTGAGGGAAGGTGGGGGAGTGACTGAAGCTTTCTTT.

This clone was recorded once. The chain couples TRBV5-1 to TRBJ2-3; D may match TRBD1 or TRBD2 (7 bases each). The V gene's germline CDR1 is SGHRS and CDR2 YFSETQ. With 5 bases removed from V and 2 bases from J, the gap between germline ends came to 12 bases. The CDR3 is made up of 14 amino acids. CDR3 sequence (DNA): TGCGCCAGCAGTTCAGGGGGGGACACAGATACGCAGTATTTT. As protein: CASSSGGDTDTQYF.

The rearrangement links TRBV5-4 to TRBJ2-1, with 10 bases lining up with TRBD2. Germline V gene data show CDR1 as SGHNT and CDR2 as YYREEE (reference sequence). Trimming cost V 1 base and J 9 bases; bases outside gene matches: 13. This CDR3 spans 17 amino acids. In DNA, the CDR3 is TGTGCCAGCAGCTTGTTTGGGGCGAGCGGGGGGGCCACTGAGCAGTTCTTC. Its translation is CASSLFGASGGATEQFF.

The rearrangement joins TRBV12-5 to TRBJ1-2; maybe TRBD1 (6 bases). The CDR3 has 13 residues. V was trimmed by 7 bases and J by 5 bases, leaving 14 bases between them. Germline assignment: CDR1 LGHNT and CDR2 FRNRAP. CDR3 DNA: TGTGCTAGTGCCGCGACAGGAGTTTATGGCTACACCTTC. Translation: CASAATGVYGYTF.

The gene calls are TRBV6-1 and TRBJ1-2, with a possible D match to TRBD1 (5 bases). This CDR3 has 14 amino acids. V lost 7 bases and J 5 bases, leaving 17 bases between the germline ends. The germline CDR1 and CDR2 sequences are MNHNS and SASEGT. CDR3 in DNA: TGTGCCAGCACTCCCCTTTGGGGGGGATATGGCTACACCTTC. Translation: CASTPLWGGYGYTF.

The CDR3 sequence is CASSTDRGRQPQHF. The CDR3 region has the DNA TGTGCCAGCAGTACGGACAGGGGGCGGCAGCCCCAGCATTTT. This chain links TRBV28 with TRBJ1-5, with 11 bases matching TRBD1. Trimming cost V 5 bases and J 7 bases; bases outside gene matches: 4. CDR3 length: 14 residues. Germline V gives CDR1 MDHEN, CDR2 SYDVKM. Supplemented by reference TRBV28 and TRBJ1-5, the full variable domain reads DVKVTQSSRYLVKRTGEKVFLECVQDMDHENMFWYRQDPGLGLRLIYFSYDVKMKEKGDIPEGYSVSREKKERFSLILESASTNQTSMYLCASSTDRGRQPQHFGDGTRLSIL.

The chain recombines TRBV5-1 with TRBJ2-7; 9 positions agree with TRBD2. The CDR3 loop spans 16 amino acids. Germline V lookup: CDR1 SGHRS, CDR2 YFSETQ. The trim removed 4 bases at V and 5 bases at J, leaving 13 bases unmatched. In DNA, the CDR3 is TGCGCCAGCAGCCCGACTAGCGGAGCCAATGTAAACGAGCAGTACTTC. Amino acids: CASSPTSGANVNEQYF.

J is TRBJ1-4 and V is TRBV30, with D uncertain. The CDR3 loop spans 15 amino acids. The ends were cut back, 5 bases at V and 7 bases at J, with 20 bases in the middle. Germline assignment: CDR1 GTSNPN and CDR2 SVGIG (reference sequence). As DNA, the CDR3 is TGTGCCTGGGGAGGGTCCCGGCTTGCTGGTGAAAAACTGTTTTTT. It codes for CAWGGSRLAGEKLFF.

As regards this clone: At one end the junction does not follow the germline gene, possibly because of a read error. The V call is TRBV11-2, the J call TRBJ1-1, with D possibly TRBD1 on 6 matching bases. Germline V gene lookup returns CDR1 SGHAT and CDR2 FQNNGV. The CDR3 has 14 amino acids. CDR3 amino acids: CASSLTGRSTEVFF. For the CDR3, the DNA is TGTGCCAGCAGCTTGACAGGTCGAAGCACTGAAGTTTTCTTT.

The rearrangement links TRBV5-1 to TRBJ2-1; 8 bases agree with TRBD1. Per the germline V gene, CDR1 is SGHRS and CDR2 is YFSETQ. The J segment lost 2 bases and the V segment lost 7 bases, leaving 8 bases of the junction unmatched. This CDR3 spans 15 amino acids. The CDR3 DNA follows: TGCGCCAGCCGGCAGGGGGCGACTACCTACAATGAGCAGTTCTTC. Translation: CASRQGATTYNEQFF.

This chain uses TRBV5-1 with TRBJ1-4, with D hard to call. V lost 3 bases and J lost 5, with 8 bases in between. CDR1 SGHRS and CDR2 YFSETQ come from the germline V gene. This CDR3 is built from 13 residues. The CDR3 protein is CASSSGPNEKLFF. The CDR3 DNA follows: TGCGCCAGCAGCTCTGGACCCAATGAAAAACTGTTTTTT.

This clone was counted once. This chain uses TRBV18 with TRBJ2-7; the D gene is possibly TRBD2 (5 bases). Germline CDR1 and CDR2: KGHSH and LQKENI. There are 13 residues in the CDR3. With 3 bases removed from V and 4 bases from J, the gap between germline ends came to 10 bases. The CDR3 DNA sequence: TGTGCCAGCTCACCGTTGGGGAGTTACGAGCAGTACTTC. Encoded protein: CASSPLGSYEQYF.

The V gene is TRBV27, the J gene TRBJ2-3; 12 bases match TRBD2. Germline CDR1 MNHEY, CDR2 SMNVEV (reference sequence). The junction had 4 bases not matched to a gene; V was cut back by 6 bases and J by 3 bases. The CDR3 is 15 residues long. CDR3 sequence: CASRRTSGETDTQYF. In DNA form, the CDR3 reads TGTGCCAGCAGGCGGACTAGCGGGGAAACAGATACGCAGTATTTT.

On this clone itself: One junction end does not reproduce the germline sequence, and a read error may be involved. The chain uses TRBV7-7 and TRBJ2-5, with 7 bases that match TRBD2. Germline CDR1 SSHAT, CDR2 FNYEAQ (reference sequence). The CDR3 has 14 amino acids. The CDR3 reads CASSQTSRQETQYF. In DNA, the CDR3 is TGTGCTAGCAGCCAGACTAGCAGGCAAGAGACCCAGTACTTC.

This chain connects TRBV6-1 to TRBJ2-1, with D possibly matching TRBD2 (6 bases). This CDR3 is built from 15 residues. V gave up 5 bases and J gave up 0 bases, with 11 bases separating them. The V gene's germline CDR1 is MNHNS and CDR2 SASEGT. CDR3 nucleotide sequence: TGTGCCAGCAGTCCCGGGACTTCCTCCTACAATGAGCAGTTCTTC. This translates into CASSPGTSSYNEQFF.

The chain carries TRBV19 and TRBJ1-4, with 7 positions matching TRBD1. The CDR3 length is 15 residues. Germline assignment: CDR1 LNHDA and CDR2 SQIVND (reference sequence). V lost 7 bases, J lost 5 bases, and 10 bases stayed unmatched. Written as DNA, the CDR3 is TGTGCCAGTACCGACCCGGGACAGAGGAATGAAAAACTGTTTTTT. As protein: CASTDPGQRNEKLFF.

The chain recombines TRBV28 with TRBJ2-5, with D uncertain. V lost 6 bases and J lost 5, with 13 bases in between. Germline CDR1 is MDHEN and CDR2 is SYDVKM. This CDR3 contains 13 residues. The CDR3 nucleotides read TGTGCCAGCAGCCGAATCGACGAGGAGACCCAGTACTTC. This codes for CASSRIDEETQYF.

This sequence joins TRBV9 and TRBJ1-3, with a tentative D call TRBD1 (5 bases). Germline CDR1 reads SGDLS; CDR2 reads YYNGEE. CDR3 length: 16 amino acids. V was trimmed by 0 bases and J by 0 bases, leaving 10 bases between them. The CDR3 sequence: CASSVGQGYSGNTIYF. Here the CDR3 DNA reads TGTGCCAGCAGCGTAGGGCAGGGCTACTCTGGAAACACCATATATTTT. The full variable domain, in which reference TRBV9 and TRBJ1-3 provide the parts outside the CDR3, is DSGVTQTPKHLITATGQRVTLRCSPRSGDLSVYWYQQSLDQGLQFLIQYYNGEERAKGNILERFSAQQFPDLHSELNLSSLELGDSALYFCASSVGQGYSGNTIYFGEGSWLTVV.

The chain joins TRBV5-1 to TRBJ1-4; D not certain. This CDR3 is 12 amino acids long. CDR1 and CDR2 (germline): SGHRS, YFSETQ. The ends were cut back, 3 bases at V and 8 bases at J, with 8 bases in the middle. The CDR3 DNA reads TGCGCCAGCAGCTCCACCGGCGAAAAACTGTTTTTT. Its translation: CASSSTGEKLFF. Looking up the rest from reference TRBV5-1 and TRBJ1-4 gives the full variable domain: KAGVTQTPRYLIKTRGQQVTLSCSPISGHRSVSWYQQTPGQGLQFLFEYFSETQRNKGNFPGRFSGRQFSNSRSEMNVSTLELGDSALYLCASSSTGEKLFFGSGTQLSVL.

The chain joins TRBV7-2 to TRBJ2-5; unclear D gene. Trimming stripped 5 bases from V and 5 bases from J, with 18 bases between. Germline CDR1 reads SGHTA; CDR2 reads FQGNSA. CDR3 length: 15 residues. In nucleotides, the CDR3 is TGTGCCAGCAGCCCCTTTCTGGACCCCTTCGAGACCCAGTACTTC. It specifies CASSPFLDPFETQYF. The full variable domain, with the rest looked up from reference TRBV7-2 and TRBJ2-5, is GAGVSQSPSNKVTEKGKDVELRCDPISGHTALYWYRQSLGQGLEFLIYFQGNSAPDKSGLPSDRFSAERTGGSVSTLTIQRTQQEDSAVYLCASSPFLDPFETQYFGPGTRLLVL.

This rearrangement joins TRBV5-1 to TRBJ2-5; the match to TRBD2 covers 7 bases. CDR1 and CDR2 from the germline V gene are SGHRS and YFSETQ. The CDR3 length is 14 residues. The J segment lost 0 bases and the V segment lost 5 bases, leaving 4 bases of the junction unmatched. This chain's CDR3 is CASRGAGDQETQYF. The CDR3 bases are TGCGCCAGCAGAGGGGCGGGGGACCAAGAGACCCAGTACTTC.

The rearrangement joins TRBV2 to TRBJ2-7, with D perhaps being TRBD1 or TRBD2 (7 bases each). Germline CDR1 SNHLY, CDR2 FYNNEI. V lost 5 bases, J lost 7 bases, and 12 bases lay in between. This CDR3 has 12 amino acids. The DNA for the CDR3 is TGTGCCAGCAGTACCAGGGGGGGGGAGCAGTACTTC. It encodes CASSTRGGEQYF.